The 7 T cell receptor beta chains presented below share a single source sample, sequenced in a study of CD8 T cell repertoires and HIV-1 epitope variants. The protocol was immunoSEQ multiplex PCR, while the TCRdb copy is restricted to in-frame clones and leaves out a portion. The repertoire holds over 90,000 clones, with roughly four fifths as singletons. Sequencing input: uncultured baseline CD8+ T cells from peripheral blood mononuclear cells (PBMCs). These TCRs come from a male donor with HIV.

The chain uses TRBV7-9 and TRBJ1-1; D is unresolved. The V gene's germline CDR1 is SEHNR and CDR2 FQNEAQ (reference sequence). The CDR3 is 14 residues long. The V end was cut by 5 bases, the J end by 0 bases, with 10 bases between. This CDR3 reads CASSGSRLNTEAFF. The CDR3, as DNA: TGTGCCAGCAGCGGGTCGCGGCTGAACACTGAAGCTTTCTTT.

The V gene is TRBV5-6, the J gene TRBJ2-4; 8 bases line up with TRBD1. With V trimmed by 3 bases and J by 3 bases, 11 bases remained unmatched. Germline CDR1 reads SGHDT; CDR2 reads YYEEEE. The CDR3 consists of 17 residues. The CDR3 loop is CASSWITGGQDKNIQYF. CDR3 DNA: TGTGCCAGCAGCTGGATTACAGGGGGTCAAGACAAAAACATTCAGTACTTC.

This clone was found once. The rearrangement joins TRBV19 to TRBJ1-5; 7 positions agree with TRBD1. CDR1 is LNHDA, CDR2 SQIVND, per germline (reference sequence). V trimming: 5 bases; J trimming: 5 bases; junction bases outside the gene matches: 9. The CDR3 has 15 residues. CDR3: CASSVSTGLDQPQHF. CDR3 in DNA: TGTGCCAGTAGTGTCTCGACAGGGCTAGATCAGCCCCAGCATTTT.

This rearrangement joins TRBV18 to TRBJ2-7; D gene unclear. There are 13 residues in the CDR3. Per germline, CDR1 KGHSH and CDR2 LQKENI. V lost 3 bases, J lost 3 bases, and 9 bases lay in between. In DNA form, the CDR3 reads TGTGCCAGCTCACCGGACGCATACTACGAGCAGTACTTC. It translates to CASSPDAYYEQYF.

The chain is built from TRBV5-6 and TRBJ2-5; D is possibly TRBD1 (5 bases). The V and J ends lost 1 base and 6 bases respectively, with 13 bases between them. The CDR3 covers 14 residues. From germline, CDR1 is SGHDT and CDR2 YYEEEE. For the CDR3, the DNA is TGTGCCAGCAGCTTGCGAGAAGGGGCAAAGACCCAGTACTTC. This codes for CASSLREGAKTQYF.

This clone was detected once. The genes are TRBV9 and TRBJ2-7; 9 positions agree with TRBD1. The CDR3 contains 14 residues. The germline gives CDR1 SGDLS, CDR2 YYNGEE. Germline trimming cut 4 bases from V and 4 bases from J; bases unmatched to any gene: 6. CDR3 DNA sequence: TGTGCCAGCAGCACCGGACAGGGGTGGTACGAGCAGTACTTC. Translation: CASSTGQGWYEQYF.

The rearrangement uses TRBV13 and TRBJ1-1; D remains unclear. CDR1 and CDR2 from the germline V gene are PRHDT and FYEKMQ (reference sequence). Deletions cut 3 bases from V and 3 bases from J, with 8 bases between. The CDR3 consists of 13 residues. CDR3 in amino acids: CASSLGWDTEAFF. In nucleotides, the CDR3 is TGTGCCAGCAGCTTGGGGTGGGACACTGAAGCTTTCTTT.